Here is one T cell receptor beta chain with its context. The antigen remains undetermined. The CDR3 loop spans 13 amino acids. The V gene's germline CDR1 is SGHRS and CDR2 YFSETQ. The V end was cut by 4 bases, the J end by 6 bases, with 14 bases between. cDNA libraries for TCR alpha and TCR beta, carrying sample barcodes and UMIs, came from 5'RACE with constant-segment primers. TCRdb reprocessed the 5' RACE reads via MiXCR and lists one record per CDR3 protein. In the table there are a few hundred thousand distinct CDR3 sequences, 25% to 30% of which are singletons. These data come from a study of T-cell memory formation after mild COVID-19. Findings and caveats of the study: The appearance of some responding clones in pre-infection memory suggested that cross-reactive memory joined.

This receptor was obtained from an adult woman who had mild COVID-19 (a few samples of this study predate the infection). Cell type and time point are not known. What was sequenced was PBMCs or a T cell subset sorted from them (not recorded which). The genes are TRBV5-1 and TRBJ2-7; D possibly corresponds to TRBD1 (6 bases). The CDR3 bases are TGCGCCAGCAGCGGACCCGACAGGATCGAGCAGTACTTC. Translated, it gives CASSGPDRIEQYF.